The clone carrying this T cell receptor beta chain appeared a few times. Its antigen is currently unknown. These data originate in a study of beta chain features in type 1 diabetes. Study-wide points: Compared with healthy donors, patients appeared to share more similar naive, central memory and regulatory TCRB repertoires.

The isolated RNA, all of it, was reverse transcribed, so expressed TCRB transcripts were what got sequenced. The method was immunoSEQ multiplex PCR; TCRdb's version includes in-frame clones alone and lacks a portion of them. Altogether approximately 330,000 clones are present, 11% being singletons, with the ten largest covering over 0.015%. Per the germline V gene, CDR1 is LGHNA and CDR2 is YSLEER. V was pared by 2 bases and J by 6 bases, with 9 bases between. The CDR3 covers 13 residues. Via the markers CD45RO/CCR7/CD25/CD127/CD95/CD27, stem cell-like memory, regulatory, central memory and naive CD4+ cells were sorted.

This chain joins TRBV4-3 and TRBJ2-3, with D tentatively TRBD2 (6 bases). Sequencing was done on a sample of naive CD4+ T cells from blood. This clonotype was obtained from a woman aged 25 to 39 in good health. CDR3 residues: CASSQLSGDTQYF. The CDR3 bases are TGCGCCAGCAGCCAACTAAGCGGGGATACGCAGTATTTT.